Reported below is one T cell receptor (beta chain). Its antigen is undetermined. This PCR relied on a set of 60 Vbeta primers and 13 Jbeta primers. The method was immunoSEQ multiplex PCR; TCRdb's version includes in-frame clones alone and lacks a portion of them. The sample totals some 75,000 clones. This entry is derived from a study of cytomegalovirus exposure and HLA in healthy donors. Study-wide findings and caveats: Published work reported that the classifier diagnosed cytomegalovirus status with high specificity and sensitivity.

The sequenced material came from PBMCs. The receptor was derived from a boy under 18 in good health and CMV-seronegative.

CDR3 DNA sequence: TGTGCCTGGAGTGTACAAATTAATCAGCCCCAGCATTTT. It encodes CAWSVQINQPQHF. The chain employs TRBV30 and TRBJ1-5; D is uncertain. Trimming pared 0 bases from V and 4 bases from J, leaving 7 bases between. This CDR3 is built from 13 residues. Germline CDR1 is GTSNPN and CDR2 is SVGIG (reference sequence).